Detailed here is one T cell receptor (beta chain). The data stem from a study of early T cells in non-severe SARS-CoV-2 infection. Unique molecular identifiers were affixed to single, distinct cDNA molecules. TCRdb re-derived calls from the 5' RACE reads in MiXCR, one entry per CDR3 protein. The repertoire has 85,000 to 100,000 distinct CDR3 sequences, over 15% of them found once; the top ten carry over 1%. Germline-derived CDR1 and CDR2 are SNHLY and FYNNEI. V lost 7 bases, J lost 6 bases, and 9 bases lay in between. The CDR3 length is 11 residues. This sequence originates from an adult who was a healthcare worker with PCR-confirmed SARS-CoV-2 infection or an uninfected control (not recorded which). This chain uses TRBV2 with TRBJ1-1; a weak D match, TRBD1 (5 bases). Input material: whole blood. In DNA, the CDR3 is TGTGCCAGCATACTGGGGGCTGAAGCTTTCTTT. It specifies CASILGAEAFF. The full variable domain, rest sourced from reference TRBV2 and TRBJ1-1, is EPEVTQTPSHQVTQMGQEVILRCVPISNHLYFYWYRQILGQKVEFLVSFYNNEISEKSEIFDDQFSVERPDGSNFTLKIRSTKLEDSAMYFCASILGAEAFFGQGTRLTVV.